One and the same sample provided the 21 T cell receptor beta chains below, sequenced in a study of T cell responses to AZD1222 COVID-19 vaccine. Sequencing used immunoSEQ multiplex PCR; TCRdb keeps in-frame clones, though not all of them. The sample lists under 150,000 clones, about 93% occurring once. The starting material was peripheral blood, obtained on day 0 of MenACWY control vaccination. All receptors derive from an adult in good health.

This sequence joins TRBV7-8 and TRBJ1-4; 7 bases are shared with TRBD1. Germline trimming cut 3 bases from V and 6 bases from J; bases unmatched to any gene: 1. The germline V gene encodes CDR1 SGHVS and CDR2 FQNEAQ. CDR3 length equals 13 residues. CDR3 in DNA: TGTGCCAGCAGCTTTCAGGGGGATGAAAAACTGTTTTTT. This encodes CASSFQGDEKLFF.

The V gene is TRBV28, the J gene TRBJ1-1; D gene uncertain. The CDR3 length is 13 residues. V lost 2 bases and J 4 bases, leaving 8 bases between the germline ends. CDR1 is MDHEN and CDR2 is SYDVKM in the germline V gene. CDR3 loop: CASSLAQVTEAFF. The DNA of the CDR3 is TGTGCCAGCAGTTTAGCGCAGGTCACTGAAGCTTTCTTT.

The gene calls are TRBV10-2 and TRBJ1-1, with 9 bases fitting TRBD1. This CDR3 is built from 13 residues. J lost 6 bases, V lost 7 bases, and 6 bases had no gene match. Germline V gene lookup returns CDR1 WSHSY and CDR2 SAAADI. The CDR3 protein is CASNGQGLAEAFF. CDR3 bases: TGCGCCAGCAACGGACAGGGGCTGGCTGAAGCTTTCTTT.

V is TRBV5-4 and J is TRBJ2-7; 9 nucleotides line up with TRBD1. The CDR3 sequence is 15 residues long. Trimming removed 4 bases from V and 6 bases from J; junction bases left unmatched: 11. The V gene's germline CDR1 is SGHNT and CDR2 YYREEE (reference sequence). The CDR3 spells CASSVPPGQGGEQYF. The CDR3 nucleotides read TGTGCCAGCAGCGTACCTCCGGGACAGGGTGGCGAGCAGTACTTC.

This sequence joins TRBV18 and TRBJ2-1, with TRBD2 matching 14 bases. The CDR3 has 15 residues. Germline V gene lookup returns CDR1 KGHSH and CDR2 LQKENI. V lost 6 bases, J lost 7 bases, and 5 bases stayed unmatched. The CDR3 here is CASSRGLAGGNEQFF. The CDR3 bases are TGTGCCAGCTCGCGAGGACTAGCGGGAGGTAATGAGCAGTTCTTC.

A single count supports this clone. This chain links TRBV5-1 with TRBJ1-1; a weak D match, TRBD1 (5 bases). This CDR3 contains 14 residues. V was trimmed by 0 bases and J by 3 bases, leaving 9 bases between them. Germline V gene lookup returns CDR1 SGHRS and CDR2 YFSETQ. The CDR3 spells CASSLGDGYTEAFF. CDR3 coding DNA: TGCGCCAGCAGCTTGGGGGACGGCTACACTGAAGCTTTCTTT.

The chain joins TRBV6-5 to TRBJ2-7; D ambiguous. Germline V gene sequence: CDR1 MNHEY, CDR2 SVGAGI. The CDR3 is 14 amino acids. The V end lost 7 bases, the J end lost 5 bases, and 18 bases lay between the germline ends. The CDR3 protein is CASIARRDSHEQYF. The CDR3 DNA follows: TGTGCCAGCATCGCAAGAAGGGATTCCCACGAGCAGTACTTC.

This chain joins TRBV24-1 and TRBJ1-5; D is undetermined. Between the trimmed V and J ends, which lost 5 bases and 0 bases, there was a span of 13 bases. Germline lookup yields CDR1 KGHDR and CDR2 SFDVKD. The CDR3 runs 16 residues. The CDR3 DNA reads as TGTGCCACCAGTGTGGAAAATCACTTTAGCAATCAGCCCCAGCATTTT. Its protein product is CATSVENHFSNQPQHF.

The chain has TRBV11-2 and TRBJ2-4, with 7 bases that match TRBD2. Trimming removed 0 bases from V and 2 bases from J; junction bases left unmatched: 7. The CDR3 consists of 17 residues. Per the germline V gene, CDR1 is SGHAT and CDR2 is FQNNGV. The CDR3 DNA reads as TGTGCCAGCAGCTTAGATTGGAGGGAGGGAACCAAAAACATTCAGTACTTC. This gives the protein CASSLDWREGTKNIQYF.

The J gene is TRBJ1-1, the V gene TRBV9, with D unclear. The CDR3 has 15 residues. Germline V gene sequence: CDR1 SGDLS, CDR2 YYNGEE. Deletions cut 0 bases from V and 0 bases from J, with 9 bases between. DNA for the CDR3: TGTGCCAGCAGCGTAGCGGCAGTTATGAACACTGAAGCTTTCTTT. Residues: CASSVAAVMNTEAFF.

CDR3 DNA sequence: TGTGCCTGGTCTATGGCGGGGGCATACAATGAGCAGTTCTTC. Translation gives CAWSMAGAYNEQFF. This rearrangement joins TRBV30 to TRBJ2-1, with a tentative D call TRBD2 (7 bases). Germline CDR1 and CDR2: GTSNPN and SVGIG (reference sequence). The CDR3 is made up of 14 amino acids. The V gene lost 5 bases and the J gene lost 4 bases, with 15 bases spanning the gap.

V and J are TRBV19 and TRBJ2-7; D gene ambiguous. The germline V gene encodes CDR1 LNHDA and CDR2 SQIVND (reference sequence). The V and J ends lost 5 bases and 2 bases respectively, with 10 bases between them. CDR3 length equals 13 residues. The CDR3 loop reads CASSLGPTYEQYF. CDR3 nucleotides: TGTGCCAGTAGTTTAGGACCGACCTACGAGCAGTACTTC.

This clone was counted a few times. This sequence joins TRBV19 and TRBJ2-6; the D gene is possibly TRBD1 (6 bases). V dropped 11 bases and J dropped 0 bases, with 14 bases sitting between them. The V gene's germline CDR1 is LNHDA and CDR2 SQIVND (reference sequence). The CDR3 is 15 residues long. The CDR3 reads CAGRQASSGANVLTF. CDR3 in DNA: TGTGCCGGGCGACAGGCGAGCTCTGGGGCCAACGTCCTGACTTTC.

This clone was observed a single time. The V gene is TRBV5-1, the J gene TRBJ2-7, with a tentative D call TRBD2 (6 bases). Trimming left V 4 bases short and J 3 bases short, with 8 bases between. There are 12 residues in the CDR3. Germline CDR1 is SGHRS and CDR2 is YFSETQ. The CDR3 region is CASSGEDYEQYF. The CDR3 bases are TGCGCCAGCAGCGGGGAGGACTACGAGCAGTACTTC.

V is TRBV5-1 and J is TRBJ2-3; D is unresolved. In germline, CDR1 is SGHRS, CDR2 YFSETQ. Trimming took 0 bases from V and 6 from J, leaving 11 bases between them. The CDR3 is made up of 14 amino acids. CDR3 region: CASSLEGLSDTQYF. CDR3 DNA sequence: TGCGCCAGCAGCTTGGAAGGGCTTTCGGATACGCAGTATTTT.

V usage is TRBV6-5 and J usage is TRBJ1-1; D may be TRBD1 (6 bases). The germline V and J ends were trimmed by 7 bases and 7 bases, with 10 bases remaining between them. CDR3 length: 11 residues. Germline lookup yields CDR1 MNHEY and CDR2 SVGAGI. The DNA for the CDR3 is TGTGCCAGCACCCGGACAGATGAAGCTTTCTTT. Amino acids: CASTRTDEAFF.

The chain recombines TRBV5-1 with TRBJ2-5; D call uncertain. This CDR3 region has 12 residues. V dropped 0 bases and J dropped 3 bases, with 3 bases sitting between them. In germline, CDR1 is SGHRS, CDR2 YFSETQ. In DNA form, the CDR3 reads TGCGCCAGCAGCTTGGCTAAAGAGACCCAGTACTTC. Translating it yields CASSLAKETQYF.

This chain links TRBV19 with TRBJ1-3; D uncertain. With 6 bases removed from V and 4 bases from J, the gap between germline ends came to 16 bases. The CDR3 consists of 15 residues. Germline values: CDR1 LNHDA, CDR2 SQIVND (reference sequence). The CDR3 coding sequence is TGTGCCAGTAGCCCGGTCTTGAGGGTCGGAAACACCATATATTTT. It codes for CASSPVLRVGNTIYF.

V gene TRBV5-5 combines with J gene TRBJ1-4; TRBD1 aligns across 7 bases. With 1 base clipped from V and 4 bases from J, the junction kept 4 bases outside the gene matches. CDR3 length: 15 amino acids. Per germline, CDR1 SGHKS and CDR2 YYEKEE (reference sequence). CDR3: CASSLRGQGNEKLFF. For the CDR3, the DNA is TGTGCCAGCAGCTTGAGGGGGCAGGGTAATGAAAAACTGTTTTTT. The whole variable domain, filled in from reference TRBV5-5 and TRBJ1-4, reads DAGVTQSPTHLIKTRGQQVTLRCSPISGHKSVSWYQQVLGQGPQFIFQYYEKEERGRGNFPDRFSARQFPNYSSELNVNALLLGDSALYLCASSLRGQGNEKLFFGSGTQLSVL.

The chain has TRBV7-2 and TRBJ2-4, with a tentative D call TRBD2 (5 bases). Germline V gene data show CDR1 as SGHTA and CDR2 as FQGNSA. The CDR3 loop spans 16 amino acids. Trimming pared 5 bases from V and 0 bases from J, leaving 14 bases between. CDR3 region: CASSPQETIAKNIQYF. As DNA, the CDR3 is TGTGCCAGCAGCCCCCAGGAGACTATAGCCAAAAACATTCAGTACTTC.

This sequence joins TRBV19 and TRBJ1-5; D is ambiguous. Germline loops: CDR1 LNHDA, CDR2 SQIVND (reference sequence). V dropped 3 bases and J dropped 4 bases, with 10 bases sitting between them. The length of the CDR3 is 14 residues. Here the CDR3 reads CASSMTAANQPQHF. In DNA form, the CDR3 reads TGTGCCAGTAGTATGACGGCAGCTAATCAGCCCCAGCATTTT.